A single TCR beta chain is shown here with its context. Its target is not known. The sample is drawn from a study of T cells in Graves' hyperthyroidism and ophthalmopathy. Researchers amplified the TCR beta CDR3 regions from RNA transcripts. In the first-round RT-PCR of the TCR CDR3, the HTBI primer set was used. From the multiplex PCR reads, TCRdb called clonotypes with MiXCR, one entry per CDR3 protein. Of under 700,000 distinct CDR3 sequences listed, 46% were seen once; the top ten hold 6.5% to 9%. Study findings and constraints: Among thyroid clonotypes expanded above 0.001, most also appeared in blood.

Per germline, CDR1 DFQATT and CDR2 SNEGSKA (reference sequence). With V trimmed by 1 base and J by 5 bases, 6 bases remained unmatched. CDR3 length: 14 residues. Subjects aged 18 to 65 presented with newly diagnosed hyperthyroidism of less than 2 months' duration. The study left out patients who had uncontrolled infection, other autoimmune disease, pregnancy or lactation. Sequenced input: peripheral blood or thyroid tissue (not recorded which). V and J are TRBV20-1 and TRBJ2-7; 9 positions match TRBD2. The origin of this receptor is a woman aged 18 to 35 with Graves' hyperthyroidism. The CDR3 DNA sequence: TGCAGTGCTAGAGTTGCGGGAGGGAACCACGAGCAGTACTTC. Its translation is CSARVAGGNHEQYF.